These 26 T cell receptor beta chains originate from one sample sequenced in a study of cytomegalovirus exposure and HLA in healthy donors. PCR used 60 Vbeta primers and 13 Jbeta primers. The assay was immunoSEQ multiplex PCR, and TCRdb's table has in-frame clones only and misses some. The sample includes 200,000 to 250,000 clones. Specimen: PBMCs. These receptors all come from a girl aged 2 to 10 in good health and CMV-seropositive.

The chain is built from TRBV6-5 and TRBJ1-2; 8 bases match TRBD1. The CDR3 runs 16 residues. Germline assignment: CDR1 MNHEY and CDR2 SVGAGI. Trimming removed 2 bases from V and 8 bases from J; junction bases left unmatched: 13. CDR3 DNA: TGTGCCAGCAGTTACGGGACAGGAGGAAATTTGGAGGGCTACACCTTC. This sequence encodes CASSYGTGGNLEGYTF.

V gene TRBV19 combines with J gene TRBJ2-3; 13 positions agree with TRBD2. J lost 2 bases, V lost 4 bases, and 3 bases had no gene match. Per the germline V gene, CDR1 is LNHDA and CDR2 is SQIVND (reference sequence). The CDR3 runs 16 residues. In DNA, the CDR3 is TGTGCCAGTAGTACACTAGCGGGAGGGATCACAGATACGCAGTATTTT. Residues: CASSTLAGGITDTQYF.

The chain combines TRBV2 with TRBJ2-1, with a tentative D call TRBD2 (7 bases). The V and J ends lost 6 bases and 0 bases respectively, with 18 bases between them. CDR3 size: 17 residues. The germline V gene has CDR1 SNHLY and CDR2 FYNNEI. CDR3: CASSLFDRTSSYNEQFF. Here the CDR3 DNA reads TGTGCCAGCAGCCTATTCGACAGGACTAGCTCCTACAATGAGCAGTTCTTC.

The gene calls are TRBV7-9 and TRBJ2-7; 10 bases are shared with TRBD2. The CDR3 sequence is 12 residues long. Germline CDR1 is SEHNR and CDR2 is FQNEAQ (reference sequence). The V and J ends lost 1 base and 12 bases, in that order; junction bases with no gene match: 3. The CDR3 sequence is CASSLDTSGAYF. The CDR3 region has the DNA TGTGCCAGCAGCTTAGACACTAGCGGGGCGTACTTC.

This sequence joins TRBV4-1 and TRBJ2-7; no reliable D call. Trimming stripped 0 bases from V and 3 bases from J, with 12 bases between. The CDR3 has 15 residues. The V gene's germline CDR1 is MGHRA and CDR2 YSYEKL. The chain's CDR3 is CASSQDRHSIYEQYF. For the CDR3, the DNA is TGCGCCAGCAGCCAAGATAGACACTCCATCTACGAGCAGTACTTC.

The CDR3 region has the DNA TGTGCCAGCTCACAGGAGGCAGGGGGAATCTCTGGAAACACCATATATTTT. The encoded protein is CASSQEAGGISGNTIYF. This chain connects TRBV18 to TRBJ1-3, with 7 positions matching TRBD1. The length of the CDR3 is 17 residues. Germline CDR1 is KGHSH and CDR2 is LQKENI. V shed 4 bases and J 0 bases; nucleotides not matched to a gene: 9.

The chain employs TRBV29-1 and TRBJ1-1; possible D gene TRBD1, 6 bases. The germline gives CDR1 SQVTM, CDR2 ANQGSEA. The CDR3 is 13 amino acids. Trimming cost V 2 bases and J 0 bases, with 7 bases left between them. The CDR3: CSVETGMNTEAFF. The CDR3 DNA reads TGCAGCGTTGAAACAGGGATGAACACTGAAGCTTTCTTT.

The chain carries TRBV5-1 and TRBJ2-5; 13 bases map to TRBD2. Germline assignment: CDR1 SGHRS and CDR2 YFSETQ. Germline trimming cut 3 bases from V and 2 bases from J; bases unmatched to any gene: 13. The CDR3 length is 19 residues. Written as DNA, the CDR3 is TGCGCCAGCAGCTCCCTCCCGGGGAAGACTAGCGGGAGGCAAGAGACCCAGTACTTC. Residues: CASSSLPGKTSGRQETQYF.

As concerns this clone: Other nucleotide sequences in the sample specify the same CDR3. The chain carries TRBV6-5 and TRBJ1-1, with D perhaps matching TRBD1 (5 bases). Trimming left V 9 bases short and J 5 bases short, with 16 bases between. From germline, CDR1 is MNHEY and CDR2 SVGAGI. The CDR3 is made up of 13 amino acids. The DNA for the CDR3 is TGTGCCAGTACCTCCGGTGGGGGGACTGAAGCTTTCTTT. Its translation is CASTSGGGTEAFF.

The chain has TRBV7-9 and TRBJ1-4; 10 bases fit TRBD1. Trimming at V came to 5 bases and at J to 0 bases, leaving 12 bases not matched to a gene. This CDR3 has 19 amino acids. Germline CDR1 is SEHNR and CDR2 is FQNEAQ (reference sequence). Written as DNA, the CDR3 is TGTGCCAGCAGCCCCCTCCGGACAGGGGGAAACACAACTAATGAAAAACTGTTTTTT. This translates into CASSPLRTGGNTTNEKLFF.

This chain links TRBV4-1 with TRBJ2-3; D remains ambiguous. The germline gives CDR1 MGHRA, CDR2 YSYEKL. V was cut by 1 base and J by 5 bases, with 4 bases left in between. CDR3 length: 12 amino acids. The CDR3 here is CASSQVRDTQYF. The CDR3, as DNA: TGCGCCAGCAGCCAAGTGAGAGATACGCAGTATTTT.

This chain uses TRBV28 with TRBJ2-6, with 10 bases aligning to TRBD1. The CDR3 contains 18 residues. Germline V gives CDR1 MDHEN, CDR2 SYDVKM. J was trimmed by 3 bases and V by 4 bases; bases with no gene match: 9. CDR3 sequence (DNA): TGTGCCAGCAGTTACCCGACAGGGGGCATCGGTGGGGCCAACGTCCTGACTTTC. Translated: CASSYPTGGIGGANVLTF.

The chain links TRBV6-6 to TRBJ2-3; a possible D gene is TRBD2 (6 bases). Germline loops: CDR1 MNHNY, CDR2 SVGAGI (reference sequence). The CDR3 has 14 residues. V lost 7 bases to trimming and J lost 1 base, with 12 bases between them. Written as DNA, the CDR3 is TGTGCCAGCACTCGGGAGTGGGGCACAGATACGCAGTATTTT. As protein: CASTREWGTDTQYF.

The chain is built from TRBV7-2 and TRBJ1-6, with TRBD1 identical over 8 bases. Trimming cost V 5 bases and J 5 bases; bases outside gene matches: 5. CDR3 length: 15 residues. Looked up from germline, CDR1 is SGHTA and CDR2 is FQGNSA. The CDR3 region is CASSRGQADNSPLHF. Here the CDR3 DNA reads TGTGCCAGCAGCCGGGGACAGGCTGATAATTCACCCCTCCACTTT.

This sequence joins TRBV6-1 and TRBJ1-2; 7 bases line up with TRBD1. Germline V gives CDR1 MNHNS, CDR2 SASEGT. V gave up 6 bases and J gave up 6 bases; unmatched junction bases: 13. The CDR3 consists of 15 residues. As DNA, the CDR3 is TGTGCCAGCAGCGGGCAAACCCGACAGGGTAATGGCTACACCTTC. As protein: CASSGQTRQGNGYTF.

The gene calls are TRBV28 and TRBJ1-2; TRBD1 matches at 7 bases. The V gene end was trimmed by 6 bases and the J gene end by 5 bases; junction bases not matched to a gene: 3. CDR3 size: 12 residues. The germline gives CDR1 MDHEN, CDR2 SYDVKM. The CDR3 sequence: CASRTGWYGYTF. For the CDR3, the DNA is TGTGCCAGCAGGACAGGGTGGTATGGCTACACCTTC.

The rearrangement joins TRBV27 to TRBJ1-1; 8 bases are shared with TRBD1. CDR3 length equals 14 residues. The trim removed 5 bases at V and 4 bases at J, leaving 6 bases unmatched. CDR1 MNHEY and CDR2 SMNVEV come from the germline V gene (reference sequence). The CDR3 is CASSRRGLGTEAFF. CDR3 nucleotides: TGTGCCAGCAGTCGCAGGGGGCTGGGCACTGAAGCTTTCTTT.

In the case of this clone: The junction shows a germline mismatch at one end, possibly a read error. The chain employs TRBV6-1 and TRBJ1-2; the match to TRBD1 covers 8 bases. Germline CDR1 reads MNHNS; CDR2 reads SASEGT. This CDR3 contains 15 residues. The CDR3 reads CASSEGTGNHKGYAF. The CDR3 DNA is TGTGCCAGCAGTGAAGGGACAGGGAATCACAAGGGCTACGCCTTC.

The CDR3 protein is CASSLLAEQYF. In DNA form, the CDR3 reads TGTGCCAGCAGTTTATTAGCCGAGCAGTACTTC. V usage is TRBV28 and J usage is TRBJ2-7; D uncertain. The CDR3 contains 11 residues. The germline gives CDR1 MDHEN, CDR2 SYDVKM. V lost 1 base to trimming and J lost 6 bases, with 4 bases between them.

The rearrangement joins TRBV27 to TRBJ1-5; D unresolved. Germline V CDR1 and CDR2: MNHEY, SMNVEV (reference sequence). The CDR3 runs 13 residues. Trimming cost V 1 base and J 5 bases, with 6 bases left between them. The CDR3 spells CASSLFRDQPQHF. CDR3 in DNA: TGTGCCAGCAGTTTATTTAGAGATCAGCCCCAGCATTTT.

CDR3 loop: CASSVLGGAGELFF. The CDR3 DNA reads TGTGCCAGCAGTGTTTTGGGGGGAGCCGGGGAGCTGTTTTTT. The chain links TRBV2 to TRBJ2-2; perhaps TRBD2 as D (6 bases). There are 14 residues in the CDR3. CDR1 is SNHLY and CDR2 is FYNNEI in the germline V gene. Trimming took 4 bases from V and 6 from J, leaving 12 bases between them.

The chain links TRBV18 to TRBJ2-1; 9 positions match TRBD2. Trimming took 1 base from V and 5 from J; bases not matched to a gene: 9. Germline assignment: CDR1 KGHSH and CDR2 LQKENI. This CDR3 is 17 amino acids long. The CDR3, as DNA: TGTGCCAGCTCACCACGGGCGGGAGGGAAGATTAACAATGAGCAGTTCTTC. Amino acids: CASSPRAGGKINNEQFF.

The V and J genes are TRBV5-4 and TRBJ2-1; TRBD1 matches 12 bases. Germline V gene sequence: CDR1 SGHNT, CDR2 YYREEE (reference sequence). The ends lost 5 bases at V and 6 bases at J; junction bases unmatched: 3. The CDR3 loop spans 14 amino acids. CDR3 in amino acids: CASRPGQGANEQFF. In DNA, the CDR3 is TGTGCCAGCAGACCGGGACAGGGGGCCAATGAGCAGTTCTTC. Full variable domain (outside the CDR3, taken from reference TRBV5-4 and TRBJ2-1): ETGVTQSPTHLIKTRGQQVTLRCSSQSGHNTVSWYQQALGQGPQFIFQYYREEENGRGNFPPRFSGLQFPNYSSELNVNALELDDSALYLCASRPGQGANEQFFGPGTRLTVL.

The V call is TRBV7-9, the J call TRBJ2-7; the match to TRBD1 covers 8 bases. Germline V gives CDR1 SEHNR, CDR2 FQNEAQ (reference sequence). The J segment lost 4 bases and the V segment lost 2 bases, leaving 7 bases of the junction unmatched. CDR3 length: 15 amino acids. The CDR3 DNA sequence: TGTGCCAGCAGCTTACCCGGACAGGGAAAATACGAGCAGTACTTC. This translates into CASSLPGQGKYEQYF.

The chain uses TRBV6-1 and TRBJ2-1, with 14 bases aligning to TRBD2. Looked up from germline, CDR1 is MNHNS and CDR2 is SASEGT. V trimming: 1 base; J trimming: 1 base; junction bases outside the gene matches: 9. The CDR3 has 20 residues. CDR3 nucleotide sequence: TGTGCCAGCAGTGAAGTACTGGGACTAGCGGGAGTCGGGTCCTACAATGAGCAGTTCTTC. It is translated as CASSEVLGLAGVGSYNEQFF.

The rearrangement uses TRBV7-9 and TRBJ2-5, with unresolved D. CDR3 length equals 16 residues. Germline V gene lookup returns CDR1 SEHNR and CDR2 FQNEAQ (reference sequence). V was cut by 1 base and J by 3 bases, with 15 bases left in between. CDR3 amino acids: CASSLGSAGRKETQYF. DNA of the CDR3: TGTGCCAGCAGCTTAGGGTCGGCAGGCCGGAAAGAGACCCAGTACTTC.